This T cell receptor (beta chain) was profiled in a study of cytomegalovirus exposure and HLA in healthy donors. Study observations and caveats: Productive status was seen about 87% or about 30% of the time for most TCR beta V segments in an earlier analysis.

Each donor was nominally healthy when sampled (though unrecorded immune exposures were likely). Amplification used 60 Vbeta primers and 13 Jbeta primers. The assay was immunoSEQ multiplex PCR, and TCRdb's table has in-frame clones only and misses some. The repertoire includes a few hundred thousand clones, around 80% of them detected once, and 2.5% to 3% sits in the top ten. The CDR3 is made up of 16 amino acids. Trimming removed 5 bases from V and 4 bases from J; junction bases left unmatched: 6. The germline V gene has CDR1 SGHTA and CDR2 FQGTGA. Worth noting for this clone: Its antigen is still unknown.

The sequencing input was PBMCs. The clonotype originates from a man aged 25 to 45 in good health and CMV-seronegative. The chain couples TRBV7-3 to TRBJ2-2; 11 bases are a match to TRBD2. The CDR3 bases are TGTGCCAGCAGCCCGGCCGGGACTAGCGGCACCGGGGAGCTGTTTTTT. It specifies CASSPAGTSGTGELFF.